This T cell receptor (beta chain) was identified in a study of blood T cell repertoires in COVID-19. About the research overall: Collection of acute and convalescent COVID-19 samples took place in the United States, Italy and Spain. In each case, the material was cDNA or gDNA derived from T cells, B-cell-depleted T cells, or PBMCs.

Study processing details: Researchers report that nucleated cell counts were estimated from reference gene primer amplification. The protocol was immunoSEQ multiplex PCR, while the TCRdb copy is restricted to in-frame clones and leaves out a portion. Clone size and V and J calls were adopted from that table, with D and trimming inferred from the DNA. The table includes tens of thousands of clones, under 95% detected once. The CDR3 loop spans 15 amino acids. The germline gives CDR1 LNHDA, CDR2 SQIVND (reference sequence). V shed 5 bases and J shed 0 bases, with 14 bases lying between them. Sequencing was done on a sample of peripheral blood. The receptor was isolated from a human donor in a cohort sampled during active COVID-19. The gene calls are TRBV19 and TRBJ2-7, with D possibly TRBD2 on 5 matching bases. The CDR3 reads CASSWGLRGSYEQYF. CDR3 sequence (DNA): TGTGCCAGTAGTTGGGGTCTACGGGGCTCCTACGAGCAGTACTTC.